The clone carrying this T cell receptor beta chain was seen more than once but under ten times. Its antigen remains unidentified. The V end was cut by 6 bases, the J end by 6 bases, with 8 bases between. The CDR3 has 12 residues. The germline V gene encodes CDR1 SEHNR and CDR2 FQNEAQ (reference sequence). This sample stems from a study of T cell repertoires in cytomegalovirus infection. Whole-study context: Researchers turned to recently identified HLA-C-restricted CMV epitopes as well as well-studied HLA-B-restricted ones.

General study findings and limits: HLA-C-restricted CMV clonotypes gave the most frequent clonotype in two of eight donors.

TCRdb reprocessed the reads via MiXCR and lists one record per CDR3 protein. The top ten hold 13% of the sample, which has approximately 730,000 distinct CDR3 sequences, almost 30% seen once. The origin of this receptor is a human donor in good health (CMV status not recorded). Some clones in this sample may be carry-over from other donors' samples. V gene TRBV7-9 combines with J gene TRBJ2-2; D is tentatively TRBD1 or TRBD2 (5 bases each). The material sequenced was cultured CD8+ T cells from PBMCs, taken from culture after CMV antigen stimulation. DNA for the CDR3: TGTGCCAGCAGTAGGGACGCCGGGGAGCTGTTTTTT. This gives the protein CASSRDAGELFF.